This T cell receptor (beta chain) originates from a study of blood T cell repertoires in COVID-19. Turning to the study itself: PBMCs, B-cell-depleted T cells, or T cells were the source of the cDNA or gDNA that made up the material.

Under the authors' procedure: The assay estimated nucleated cells by amplifying reference gene primers. Clones were sequenced by immunoSEQ multiplex PCR, and TCRdb holds only the in-frame ones, with some missing. That table supplies the V and J calls and clone size; D and trimming were determined from the DNA. The sample has 250,000 to 350,000 clones, approximately 91% seen once. CDR3 size: 16 residues. The ends lost 1 base at V and 4 bases at J; junction bases unmatched: 3. Germline V lookup: CDR1 SEHNR, CDR2 FQNEAQ (reference sequence). The chain combines TRBV7-9 with TRBJ2-1; TRBD2 matches 11 bases. Sequencing was done on a sample of peripheral blood. The sequence was collected from a woman between 25 and 40 years old with COVID-19, enrolled during active disease. CDR3 in DNA: TGTGCCAGCAGCTTAGAAGGACTAGCGGGTTACAATGAGCAGTTCTTC. Encoded protein: CASSLEGLAGYNEQFF.